This T cell receptor beta chain was found in a study of shared clonotypes between healthy human individuals. A single count supports this clone. CDR3 length: 16 amino acids. J was trimmed by 5 bases and V by 3 bases; bases with no gene match: 12. Germline CDR1 KGHSH, CDR2 LQKENI. Repertoires were generated with immunoSEQ multiplex PCR, while TCRdb's copy carries only in-frame clones and drops some. This sample carries 2 million to 2.5 million clones, 90% to 95% of them seen once, and the ten largest clones take 0.36%. Sequencing was performed on naive CD4+ T cells from PBMCs. Subset reported: CD45RA+ positively selected. The genes are TRBV18 and TRBJ1-2; 7 bases are shared with TRBD1. The clonotype comes from a man between 18 and 35 years old in good health. Some clones in this sample may be carry-over from other donors' samples. DNA for the CDR3: TGTGCCAGCTCACCGCCGGACAGGCTGGCAGAGTATGGCTACACCTTC. It is translated as CASSPPDRLAEYGYTF.